This T cell receptor (beta chain) was obtained from a study of T cells in Graves' hyperthyroidism and ophthalmopathy. RNA transcripts yielded amplified TCR beta CDR3 regions. A set of HTBI primers served as the primers for a first-round RT-PCR of the TCR CDR3. TCRdb re-analysed the multiplex PCR reads in MiXCR, keeping a single row per CDR3 protein. The sample lists some 600,000 distinct CDR3 sequences; 11% to 15% were seen once. The sample holds many counts of this clonotype. The TCR originated in a young woman with Graves' hyperthyroidism that later progressed to Graves' ophthalmopathy. Sequences were obtained from blood.

CDR3 residues: CASELAGARETQYF. CDR3 DNA sequence: TGTGCTAGTGAATTAGCGGGAGCCCGAGAGACCCAGTACTTC. The rearrangement joins TRBV12-5 to TRBJ2-5; the match to TRBD2 covers 9 bases. This CDR3 is built from 14 residues. The ends lost 7 bases at V and 4 bases at J; junction bases unmatched: 7. Germline V gene data show CDR1 as LGHNT and CDR2 as FRNRAP.